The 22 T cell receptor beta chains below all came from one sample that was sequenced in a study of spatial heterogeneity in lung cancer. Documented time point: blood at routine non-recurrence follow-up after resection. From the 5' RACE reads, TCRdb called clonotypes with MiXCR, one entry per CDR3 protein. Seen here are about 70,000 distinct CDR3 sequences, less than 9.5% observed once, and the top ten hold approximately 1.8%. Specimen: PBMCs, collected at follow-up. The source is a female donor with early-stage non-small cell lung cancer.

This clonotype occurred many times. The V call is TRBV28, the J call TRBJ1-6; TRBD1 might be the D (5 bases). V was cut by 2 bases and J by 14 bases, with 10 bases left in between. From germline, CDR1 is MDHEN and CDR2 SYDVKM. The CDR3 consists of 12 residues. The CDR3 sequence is CASSLGFRALHF. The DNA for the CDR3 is TGTGCCAGCAGTTTAGGCTTCAGGGCCCTCCACTTT.

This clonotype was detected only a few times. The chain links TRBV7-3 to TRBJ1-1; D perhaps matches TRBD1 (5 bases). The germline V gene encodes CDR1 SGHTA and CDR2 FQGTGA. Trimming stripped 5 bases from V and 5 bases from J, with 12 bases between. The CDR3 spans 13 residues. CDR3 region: CASSAQGSTEAFF. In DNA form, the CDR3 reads TGTGCCAGCAGCGCTCAGGGAAGTACTGAAGCTTTCTTT. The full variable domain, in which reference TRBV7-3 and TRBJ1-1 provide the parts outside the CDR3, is GAGVSQTPSNKVTEKGKYVELRCDPISGHTALYWYRQSLGQGPEFLIYFQGTGAADDSGLPNDRFFAVRPEGSVSTLKIQRTERGDSAVYLCASSAQGSTEAFFGQGTRLTVV.

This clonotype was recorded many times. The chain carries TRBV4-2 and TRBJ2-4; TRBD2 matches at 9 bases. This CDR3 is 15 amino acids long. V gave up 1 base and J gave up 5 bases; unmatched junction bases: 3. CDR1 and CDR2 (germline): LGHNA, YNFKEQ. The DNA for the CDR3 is TGTGCCAGCAGCCAAGCTAGCGGGACTCAAAACATTCAGTACTTC. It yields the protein CASSQASGTQNIQYF.

The CDR3 reads CASSAGQTLRPQHF. As DNA, the CDR3 is TGTGCCAGCAGTGCGGGACAGACGTTACGGCCCCAGCATTTT. This rearrangement joins TRBV6-1 to TRBJ1-5; 7 bases are a match to TRBD1. Germline CDR1 is MNHNS and CDR2 is SASEGT. V lost 4 bases, J lost 9 bases, and 9 bases stayed unmatched. CDR3 length equals 14 residues.

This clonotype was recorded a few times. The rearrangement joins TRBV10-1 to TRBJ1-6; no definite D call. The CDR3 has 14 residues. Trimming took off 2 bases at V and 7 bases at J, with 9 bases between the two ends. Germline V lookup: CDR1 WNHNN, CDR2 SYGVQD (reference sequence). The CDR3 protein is CASSERSGNSPLHF. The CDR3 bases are TGCGCCAGCAGTGAGAGGTCAGGAAATTCACCCCTCCACTTT.

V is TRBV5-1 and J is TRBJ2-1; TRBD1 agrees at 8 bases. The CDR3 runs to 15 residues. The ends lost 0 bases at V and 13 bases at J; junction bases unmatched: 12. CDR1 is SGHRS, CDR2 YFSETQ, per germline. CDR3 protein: CASSLGGQGLGDQFF. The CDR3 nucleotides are TGCGCCAGCAGCTTGGGCGGACAGGGATTAGGAGATCAGTTCTTC.

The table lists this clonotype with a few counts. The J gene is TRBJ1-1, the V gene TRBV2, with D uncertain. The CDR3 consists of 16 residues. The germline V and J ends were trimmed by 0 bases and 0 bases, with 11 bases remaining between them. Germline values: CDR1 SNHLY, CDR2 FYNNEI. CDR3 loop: CASSEARLGMNTEAFF. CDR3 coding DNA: TGTGCCAGCAGTGAAGCTCGGTTGGGGATGAACACTGAAGCTTTCTTT.

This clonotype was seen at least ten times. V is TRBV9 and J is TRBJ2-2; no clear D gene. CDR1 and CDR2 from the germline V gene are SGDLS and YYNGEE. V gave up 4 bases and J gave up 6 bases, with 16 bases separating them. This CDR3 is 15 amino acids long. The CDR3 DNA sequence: TGTGCCAGCAGCACCCGAGGATCCAATCCCGGGGAGCTGTTTTTT. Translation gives CASSTRGSNPGELFF.

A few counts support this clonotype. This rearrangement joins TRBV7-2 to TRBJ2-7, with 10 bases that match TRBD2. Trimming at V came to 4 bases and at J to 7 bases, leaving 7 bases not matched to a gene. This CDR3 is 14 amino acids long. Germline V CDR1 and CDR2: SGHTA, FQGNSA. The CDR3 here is CASSSAGGPDEQYF. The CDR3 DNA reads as TGTGCCAGCAGCTCAGCGGGAGGGCCGGATGAGCAGTACTTC.

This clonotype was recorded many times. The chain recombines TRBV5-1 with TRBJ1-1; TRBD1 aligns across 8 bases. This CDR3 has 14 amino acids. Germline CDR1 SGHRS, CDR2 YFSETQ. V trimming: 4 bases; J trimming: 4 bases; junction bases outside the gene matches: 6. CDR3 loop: CASSPFGQGTEAFF. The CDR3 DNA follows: TGCGCCAGCAGCCCTTTTGGACAGGGCACTGAAGCTTTCTTT.

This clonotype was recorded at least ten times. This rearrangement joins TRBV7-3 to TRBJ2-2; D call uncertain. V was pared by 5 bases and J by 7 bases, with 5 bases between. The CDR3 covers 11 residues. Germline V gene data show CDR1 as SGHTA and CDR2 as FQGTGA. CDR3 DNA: TGTGCCAGCAGCCTTTACGGGGAGCTGTTTTTT. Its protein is CASSLYGELFF.

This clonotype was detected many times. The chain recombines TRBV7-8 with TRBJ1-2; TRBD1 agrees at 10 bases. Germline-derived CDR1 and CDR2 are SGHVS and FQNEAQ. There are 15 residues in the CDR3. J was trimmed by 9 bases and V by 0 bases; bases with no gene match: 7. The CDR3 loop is CASSLARTGGGSYTF. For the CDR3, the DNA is TGTGCCAGCAGCTTAGCCCGGACAGGGGGAGGAAGCTACACCTTC. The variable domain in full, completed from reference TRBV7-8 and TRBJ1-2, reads GAGVSQSPRYKVAKRGQDVALRCDPISGHVSLFWYQQALGQGPEFLTYFQNEAQLDKSGLPSDRFFAERPEGSVSTLKIQRTQQEDSAVYLCASSLARTGGGSYTFGSGTRLTVV.

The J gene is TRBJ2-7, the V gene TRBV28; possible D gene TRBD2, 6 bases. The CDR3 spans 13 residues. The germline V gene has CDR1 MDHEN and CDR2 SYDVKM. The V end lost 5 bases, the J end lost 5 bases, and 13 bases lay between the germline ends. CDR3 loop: CASSPASVHEQYF. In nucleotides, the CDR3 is TGTGCCAGCAGTCCTGCTAGCGTTCACGAGCAGTACTTC.

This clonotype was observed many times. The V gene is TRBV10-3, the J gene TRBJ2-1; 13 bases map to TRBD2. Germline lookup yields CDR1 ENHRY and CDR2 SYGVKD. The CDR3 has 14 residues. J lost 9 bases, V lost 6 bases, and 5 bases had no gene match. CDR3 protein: CAISGLAGASEQFF. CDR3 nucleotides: TGTGCCATCAGCGGACTAGCGGGAGCATCTGAGCAGTTCTTC.

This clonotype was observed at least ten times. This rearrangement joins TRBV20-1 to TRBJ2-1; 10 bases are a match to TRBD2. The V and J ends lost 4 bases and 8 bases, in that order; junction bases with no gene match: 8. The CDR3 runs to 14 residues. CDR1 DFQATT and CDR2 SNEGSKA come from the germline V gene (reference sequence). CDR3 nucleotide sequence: TGCAGTGCTATTTCGCCTAGCGGGAGCGATGAGCAGTTCTTC. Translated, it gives CSAISPSGSDEQFF.

For the CDR3, the DNA is TGCGCCAGCAGTGCCGGCAGGACTAACTATGGCTACACCTTC. It translates to CASSAGRTNYGYTF. The chain employs TRBV10-2 and TRBJ1-2; D is undetermined. Deletions cut 4 bases from V and 0 bases from J, with 9 bases between. CDR3 size: 14 residues. The germline CDR1 and CDR2 sequences are WSHSY and SAAADI.

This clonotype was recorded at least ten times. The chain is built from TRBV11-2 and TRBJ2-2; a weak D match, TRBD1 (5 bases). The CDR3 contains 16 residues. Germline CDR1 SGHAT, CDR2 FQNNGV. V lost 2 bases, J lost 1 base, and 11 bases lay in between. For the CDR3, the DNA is TGTGCCAGCAGCTTAAGGCTGCAGGGGAACACCGGGGAGCTGTTTTTT. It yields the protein CASSLRLQGNTGELFF.

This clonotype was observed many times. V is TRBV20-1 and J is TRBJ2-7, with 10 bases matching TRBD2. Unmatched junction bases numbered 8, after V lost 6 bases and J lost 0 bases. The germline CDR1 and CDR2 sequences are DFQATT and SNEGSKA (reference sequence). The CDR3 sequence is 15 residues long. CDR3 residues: CSAPPSGRYSYEQYF. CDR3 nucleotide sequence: TGCAGTGCCCCGCCTAGCGGGAGATACTCCTACGAGCAGTACTTC.

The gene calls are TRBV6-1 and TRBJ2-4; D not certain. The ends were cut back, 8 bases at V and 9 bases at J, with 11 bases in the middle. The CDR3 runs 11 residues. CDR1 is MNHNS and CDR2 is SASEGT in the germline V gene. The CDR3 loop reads CASGFDGIQYF. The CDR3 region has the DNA TGTGCCAGCGGTTTTGATGGCATTCAGTACTTC.

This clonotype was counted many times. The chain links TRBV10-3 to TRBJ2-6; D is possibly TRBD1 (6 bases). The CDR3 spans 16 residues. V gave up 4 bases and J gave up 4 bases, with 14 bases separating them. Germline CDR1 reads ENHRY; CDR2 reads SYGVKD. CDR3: CAISVVQGRGANVLTF. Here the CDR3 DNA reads TGTGCCATCAGTGTAGTTCAGGGGCGAGGGGCCAACGTCCTGACTTTC.

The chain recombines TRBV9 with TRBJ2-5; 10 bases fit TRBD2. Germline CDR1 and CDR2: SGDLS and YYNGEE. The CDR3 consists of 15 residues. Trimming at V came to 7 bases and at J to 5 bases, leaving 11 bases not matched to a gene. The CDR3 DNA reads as TGTGCCAGCTCATTAGCGGGAGGACTCCCGGAGACCCAGTACTTC. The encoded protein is CASSLAGGLPETQYF.

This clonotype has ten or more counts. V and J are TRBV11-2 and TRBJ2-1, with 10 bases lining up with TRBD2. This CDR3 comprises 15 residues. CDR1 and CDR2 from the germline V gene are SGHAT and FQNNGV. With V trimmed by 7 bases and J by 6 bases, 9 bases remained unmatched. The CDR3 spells CASNNLAGELNEQFF. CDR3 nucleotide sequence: TGTGCCAGCAACAATCTAGCGGGAGAGCTCAATGAGCAGTTCTTC.